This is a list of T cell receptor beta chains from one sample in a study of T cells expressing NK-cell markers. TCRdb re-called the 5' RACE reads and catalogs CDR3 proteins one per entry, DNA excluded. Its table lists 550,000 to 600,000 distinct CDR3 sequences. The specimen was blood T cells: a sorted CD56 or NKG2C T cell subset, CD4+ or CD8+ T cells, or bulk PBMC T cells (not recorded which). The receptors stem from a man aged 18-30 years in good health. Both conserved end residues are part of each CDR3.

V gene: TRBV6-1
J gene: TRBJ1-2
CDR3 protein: CASSRDREAGYTF

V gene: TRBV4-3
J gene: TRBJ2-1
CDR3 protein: CASSQYLASSSYNEQFF

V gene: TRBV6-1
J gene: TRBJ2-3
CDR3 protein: CASSPWSGGTDTQYF

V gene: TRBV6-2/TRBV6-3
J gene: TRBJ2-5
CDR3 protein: CASTRHGQETQYF

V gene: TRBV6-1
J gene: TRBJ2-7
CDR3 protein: CASSVPPTYEQYF

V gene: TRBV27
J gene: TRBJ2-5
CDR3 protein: CASSPGTGGGQYF

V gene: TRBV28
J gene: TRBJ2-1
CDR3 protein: CASSFTGESSYNEQFF

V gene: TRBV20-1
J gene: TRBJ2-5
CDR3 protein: CSARDGNTPSETQYF

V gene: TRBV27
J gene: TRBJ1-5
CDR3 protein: CASSKLLTNQPQHF

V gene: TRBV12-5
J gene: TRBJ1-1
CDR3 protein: CASGLQGAEAFF

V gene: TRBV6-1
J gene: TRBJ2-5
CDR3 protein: CASRPTGTRKETQYF

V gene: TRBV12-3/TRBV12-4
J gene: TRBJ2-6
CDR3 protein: CASSLGGAGANVLTF

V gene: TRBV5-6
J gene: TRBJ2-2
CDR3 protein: CASSQETGPRDELFF

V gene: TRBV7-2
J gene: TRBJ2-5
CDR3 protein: CASSLRGEQTQYF

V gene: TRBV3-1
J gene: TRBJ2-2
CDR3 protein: CASQAGPNTGELFF

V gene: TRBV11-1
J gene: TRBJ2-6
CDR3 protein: CASSYTGGGAPSGANVLTF